This TCR beta chain was found in a study of shared clonotypes between healthy human individuals. Naive CD8 isolation took CD45RO-negative cells positively selected for CCR7 and excluded terminally differentiated effector memory CD45RA+ cells. The assay was immunoSEQ multiplex PCR, and TCRdb's table has in-frame clones only and misses some. The sample contains approximately 2,000,000 clones, 90% to 95% of which appear only once. CDR1 and CDR2 from the germline V gene are SEHNR and FQNEAQ (reference sequence). This CDR3 has 16 amino acids. V shed 5 bases and J 4 bases; nucleotides not matched to a gene: 12.

This sequence originates from a man aged 18 to 30 in good health. Some clones in this sample may be carry-over from other donors' samples. Sequencing was carried out using naive CD8+ T cells from PBMCs. The J gene is TRBJ1-1, the V gene TRBV7-9; 8 nucleotides align to TRBD1. The CDR3 DNA is TGTGCCAGCAGCCTACCGACAGGGGACAGGCGCACTGAAGCTTTCTTT. Translating it yields CASSLPTGDRRTEAFF. The full variable domain, completed using reference TRBV7-9 and TRBJ1-1, is DTGVSQNPRHKITKRGQNVTFRCDPISEHNRLYWYRQTLGQGPEFLTYFQNEAQLEKSRLLSDRFSAERPKGSFSTLEIQRTEQGDSAMYLCASSLPTGDRRTEAFFGQGTRLTVV.